This TCR beta chain was profiled in a study of blood T cell repertoires in COVID-19. V dropped 6 bases and J dropped 7; count of bases not matched to a gene: 9. The CDR3 runs to 14 residues. Germline V gene sequence: CDR1 MDHEN, CDR2 SYDVKM. Data came from immunoSEQ multiplex PCR; TCRdb stores just in-frame clones and leaves some out. The sample includes some 30,000 clones, around 80% of them seen just once. The TCR comes from a human donor in a cohort sampled during active COVID-19. The sequenced sample was peripheral blood. The rearrangement uses TRBV28 and TRBJ1-5, with TRBD1 matching 7 bases. CDR3 bases: TGTGCCAGCAGGCTAATAGGGGGCTGGCAGCCCCAGCATTTT. It yields the protein CASRLIGGWQPQHF.